This T cell receptor (beta chain) was sequenced in a study of blood T cells in healthy people across ages (dated by TCRdb to the mid-2010s). With respect to the entire study: In model experiments, template switching captured about one uniquely barcoded TCR beta cDNA molecule for every two T cells. The study measured age-related changes in TCR beta repertoire diversity using deep sequencing normalized with unique cDNA molecular identifiers. Four age groups were formed from the donors: young (average 16 years), middle-aged (approximately 40), aged (roughly 59) and long-lived (approximately 78). To avoid experimental bias, donors of different ages were distributed randomly across sequencing lanes. For two donors (one aged 18 to 29 and one aged 80 or older), the study analyzed two additional independent replicas of 1 million unique cDNA reads from the same blood draw.

Donors were around 37 systemically healthy Caucasian individuals from Russia aged roughly 6 to 90 years. Each donor gave approximately 10 milliliters of peripheral blood, collected into EDTA-treated Vacutainer tubes. Ficoll-Paque density-gradient centrifugation was used to isolate PBMCs, with at least 6.5 million per sample. Total RNA, at least 5.5 micrograms per sample, was extracted from PBMCs with Trizol reagent. Naive CD45RAhigh/CD27high T cell percentages were measured by flow cytometry on a PBMC aliquot from every donor. Library method: 5' RACE. The listed sequencing device is Illumina HiSeq 2500. The second PCR ran for roughly 6 to 11 cycles and used a J-beta primer mix along with a sample-barcoded 5' primer. A unique molecular identifier was introduced onto each TCR beta cDNA molecule by a template-switch 5' adaptor carrying 12 random nucleotides. Each sample yielded at least 3 million CDR3-containing paired-end reads. First-strand cDNA synthesis was performed from all RNA using the Mint cDNA synthesis kit, with priming by a TRBC-specific oligonucleotide. Following uracil-DNA glycosylase treatment, all cDNA underwent a first 18-cycle PCR with the universal primers M1SS and BC2_uni_R. The source study handled its data this way. Normalization of each sample was performed by random selection of 1 million high-quality reads, each carrying a distinct molecular identifier. Instead of being binned into consensus sequences, reads with shared molecular identifiers were discarded. MiTCR, run with a Q25 quality threshold and the strictest error-elimination algorithm, handled CDR3 identification, clonotype clustering and error correction. A nonparametric unseen species model with Euler transformation was used to estimate a lower bound on total TCR beta diversity. In-frame beta chains were kept once TCRdb had trimmed the public reads at Q25 with fastp and called clones with MiXCR. Rows with a matching CDR3 protein are joined into one entry that keeps the most common DNA and genes. The V and J calls reflect TCRdb's pipeline rather than the authors' work. For this sample there are about 2 million distinct CDR3 sequences; 49% appear just once. In total, the top ten clones hold around 2.1% of the sample.

This clonotype showed up just a few times. Its cognate antigen has yet to be identified. No quality values exist for individual bases; no much larger clone is one base distant. Between the V and J ends, shortened by 1 base and 5 bases respectively, the junction contains 7 bases. The CDR3 numbers 13 residues from cysteine through phenylalanine. The DNA shown is the 39-base CDR3, in frame from base 1. CDR1 SGHDT and CDR2 YYEEEE were looked up in the germline V gene. Study-level results and caveats: A strong correlation was found between observed TCR beta diversity and the percentage of naive T cells measured by flow cytometry. Estimates of total diversity from one million sequenced T cells were regarded as lower bounds and underestimates. Because profiling used bulk unsorted PBMCs, naive and antigen-experienced compartments could not be compared conclusively. Observed TCR beta diversity per million T cells fell roughly linearly with age, and a significant reduction was already apparent by age around 40. The long-lived group showed more naive CD4+ T cells, fewer expanded clones and increased TCR diversity than the aged group, suggesting age selection. Donor CMV infection status was unknown, potentially confounding age-related changes in expanded clonotypes.

This receptor was taken from a woman between 35 and 50 years old in good health. The chain was built from TRBV5-6 and TRBJ2-1, with the D gene too uncertain to name. Material: blood. The sequence in DNA is TGTGCCAGCAGCTTGTTATGGAACAATGAGCAGTTCTTC. Its protein is CASSLLWNNEQFF.